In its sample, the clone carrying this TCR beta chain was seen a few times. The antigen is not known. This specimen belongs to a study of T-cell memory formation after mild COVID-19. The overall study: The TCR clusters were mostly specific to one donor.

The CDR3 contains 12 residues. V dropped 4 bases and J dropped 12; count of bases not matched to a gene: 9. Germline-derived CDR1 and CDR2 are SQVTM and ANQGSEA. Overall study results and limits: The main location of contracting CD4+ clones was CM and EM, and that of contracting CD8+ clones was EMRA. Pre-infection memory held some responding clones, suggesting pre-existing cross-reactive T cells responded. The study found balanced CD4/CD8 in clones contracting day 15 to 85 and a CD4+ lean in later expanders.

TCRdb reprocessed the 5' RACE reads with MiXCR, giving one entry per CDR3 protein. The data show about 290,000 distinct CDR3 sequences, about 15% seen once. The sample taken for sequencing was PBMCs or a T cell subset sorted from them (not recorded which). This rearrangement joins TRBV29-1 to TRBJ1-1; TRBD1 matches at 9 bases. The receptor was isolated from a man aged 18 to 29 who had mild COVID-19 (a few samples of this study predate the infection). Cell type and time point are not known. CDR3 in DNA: TGCAGCGTTGGATCCACAGGGGGCAATACTTTCTTT. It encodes CSVGSTGGNTFF. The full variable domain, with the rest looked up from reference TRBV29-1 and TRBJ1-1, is SAVISQKPSRDICQRGTSLTIQCQVDSQVTMMFWYRQQPGQSLTLIATANQGSEATYESGFVIDKFPISRPNLTFSTLTVSNMSPEDSSIYLCSVGSTGGNTFFGQGTRLTVV.